The next 32 T cell receptor beta chains were all read from a single sample in a study of immune evolution from preneoplasia to lung adenocarcinoma. Sequencing was performed with immunoSEQ multiplex PCR; in TCRdb, only in-frame clones are kept and a portion is missing. The data contain 6,500 to 9,500 clones, 70% to 90% of them singletons. Sequenced sample: FFPE minimally invasive lung adenocarcinoma tissue. Every receptor here comes from a person older than 75 with lung adenocarcinoma.

The rearrangement links TRBV4-1 to TRBJ1-4; the match to TRBD1 covers 12 bases. The CDR3 has 17 amino acids. The junction had 6 bases not matched to a gene; V was cut back by 5 bases and J by 2 bases. The germline gives CDR1 MGHRA, CDR2 YSYEKL. The CDR3: CASSDRDRGLTNEKLFF. CDR3 bases: TGCGCCAGCAGCGACAGGGACAGGGGGCTTACTAATGAAAAACTGTTTTTT.

Concerning this clone itself: One junction end disagrees with the germline gene, perhaps due to a read error. This sample also contains other DNA sequences that code for the same CDR3. V usage is TRBV18 and J usage is TRBJ2-1; D gene uncertain. This CDR3 spans 13 amino acids. Germline V lookup: CDR1 KGHSH, CDR2 LQKENI. Here the CDR3 DNA reads TGTGCCAGCTCCGTAAACTCCTACAATGAACAGTTCTTC. This codes for CASSVNSYNEQFF.

The chain employs TRBV2 and TRBJ2-2, with D possibly being TRBD2 (5 bases). Trimming removed 7 bases at V and 1 base at J, with 13 bases between. CDR1 is SNHLY, CDR2 FYNNEI, per germline. CDR3 length: 15 amino acids. For the CDR3, the DNA is TGTGCCAGCAAACGGGGAATACTGAACACCGGGGAGCTGTTTTTT. Translating gives CASKRGILNTGELFF.

This chain uses TRBV9 with TRBJ2-1, with a weak D call TRBD2 (6 bases). V lost 0 bases, J lost 7 bases, and 17 bases lay in between. The CDR3 contains 16 residues. Germline V gene sequence: CDR1 SGDLS, CDR2 YYNGEE. The CDR3 region is CASSVAVGGTGNEQFF. CDR3 sequence (DNA): TGTGCCAGCAGCGTAGCTGTGGGGGGAACCGGAAATGAGCAGTTCTTC.

The chain couples TRBV2 to TRBJ2-5; the D gene is possibly TRBD2 (7 bases). Germline V CDR1 and CDR2: SNHLY, FYNNEI. The CDR3 totals 15 residues. V lost 2 bases, J lost 7 bases, and 17 bases lay in between. The CDR3 loop is CASSERGGNRGTQYF. The CDR3 DNA reads as TGTGCCAGCAGTGAAAGGGGGGGGAACCGAGGGACCCAGTACTTC.

The chain is built from TRBV5-4 and TRBJ1-1; D gene unclear. The CDR3 runs to 16 residues. V lost 1 base, J lost 2 bases, and 15 bases lay in between. Germline V gene sequence: CDR1 SGHNT, CDR2 YYREEE (reference sequence). The CDR3 DNA is TGTGCCAGCAGCTTGTCAGGCCGCGGATCTAACACTGAAGCTTTCTTT. Its protein product is CASSLSGRGSNTEAFF.

V is TRBV28 and J is TRBJ1-2; D might be TRBD1 (6 bases). V was pared by 5 bases and J by 3 bases, with 19 bases between. Germline V gene sequence: CDR1 MDHEN, CDR2 SYDVKM. This CDR3 contains 16 residues. The CDR3 bases are TGTGCCAGCAGTAAGGGGGGCCGGAAGGAACACTATGGCTACACCTTC. Its translation is CASSKGGRKEHYGYTF.

Worth noting for this clone: Other DNA sequences of this sample code for an identical CDR3. V gene TRBV2 combines with J gene TRBJ2-1; possibly TRBD2 for D (6 bases). This CDR3 contains 13 residues. V was cut by 5 bases and J by 7 bases, with 12 bases left in between. Per the germline V gene, CDR1 is SNHLY and CDR2 is FYNNEI. CDR3 nucleotides: TGTGCCAGCAGTCGGACCGGGGGTAATGAGCAGTTCTTC. As protein: CASSRTGGNEQFF.

This chain links TRBV7-2 with TRBJ2-5; D call uncertain. This CDR3 is 13 amino acids long. Trimming cost V 1 base and J 5 bases, with 8 bases left between them. CDR1 is SGHTA and CDR2 is FQGNSA in the germline V gene. CDR3 in DNA: TGTGCCAGCAGCTTAGGACCCGCGGAGACCCAGTACTTC. The encoded protein is CASSLGPAETQYF.

Remarks on this clone: At one end, the junction sequence differs from germline, possibly due to a read error. This chain joins TRBV10-3 and TRBJ1-1; TRBD1 aligns across 7 bases. CDR1 is ENHRY and CDR2 is SYGVKD in the germline V gene. CDR3 length: 14 amino acids. CDR3 bases: TGTGTCATCAGTGAATGGGGACAGTACACTGAAGCTTTCTTT. Translation gives CVISEWGQYTEAFF.

The chain is built from TRBV11-3 and TRBJ1-4; D unclear. CDR1 is SGHNT, CDR2 YENEEA, per germline. There are 14 residues in the CDR3. With 1 base removed from V and 4 bases from J, the gap between germline ends came to 7 bases. The DNA of the CDR3 is TGTGCCAGCAGCTTAGGAGGAAATAATGAAAAACTGTTTTTT. Translating gives CASSLGGNNEKLFF.

In its sample, this clone was seen once. For the CDR3, the DNA is TGTGCCAGCAGCAAACAGGGGCTCAATCAGCCCCAGCATTTT. Its protein is CASSKQGLNQPQHF. The V call is TRBV5-6, the J call TRBJ1-5; 7 nucleotides line up with TRBD1. CDR3 length equals 14 residues. With V trimmed by 4 bases and J by 3 bases, 4 bases remained unmatched. CDR1 is SGHDT, CDR2 YYEEEE, per germline.

V usage is TRBV2 and J usage is TRBJ1-1; unclear D gene. Germline V CDR1 and CDR2: SNHLY, FYNNEI. The CDR3 is made up of 11 amino acids. Deletions cut 6 bases from V and 10 bases from J, with 12 bases between. The CDR3 protein is CASSGSVVAFF. In DNA form, the CDR3 reads TGTGCCAGCAGCGGGTCCGTAGTAGCTTTCTTT.

The chain has TRBV30 and TRBJ1-2; no firm D call. The CDR3 runs to 12 residues. Germline V CDR1 and CDR2: GTSNPN, SVGIG (reference sequence). V dropped 2 bases and J dropped 4 bases, with 8 bases sitting between them. CDR3 sequence reads: CAWSPPGYGYTF. The CDR3 DNA follows: TGTGCCTGGAGTCCCCCAGGCTATGGCTACACCTTC.

The chain uses TRBV2 and TRBJ2-2, with 8 bases lining up with TRBD1. Germline values: CDR1 SNHLY, CDR2 FYNNEI. V shed 6 bases, J shed 3 bases, and the junction held 3 bases outside the gene matches. This CDR3 has 14 residues. As DNA, the CDR3 is TGTGCCAGCAGAGGGGACAGGTACACCGGGGAGCTGTTTTTT. Residues: CASRGDRYTGELFF.

The sample holds a few counts of this clone. The V call is TRBV28, the J call TRBJ2-7; TRBD1 is a possible D gene (6 bases). V dropped 3 bases and J dropped 2 bases, with 11 bases sitting between them. There are 14 residues in the CDR3. Germline CDR1 reads MDHEN; CDR2 reads SYDVKM. Here the CDR3 reads CASSFRGGTYEQYF. The DNA of the CDR3 is TGTGCCAGCAGTTTTCGAGGGGGAACCTACGAGCAGTACTTC.

The rearrangement uses TRBV7-8 and TRBJ1-1, with D maybe TRBD1 (6 bases). Trimming took 7 bases from V and 2 from J, leaving 14 bases between them. The germline gives CDR1 SGHVS, CDR2 FQNEAQ. This CDR3 region has 14 residues. CDR3 in DNA: TGTGCCAGCAATCAGGGGAAGGGAAACACTGAAGCTTTCTTT. It is translated as CASNQGKGNTEAFF.

The chain joins TRBV2 to TRBJ1-2; D is perhaps TRBD1 (6 bases). Trimming pared 4 bases from V and 4 bases from J, leaving 10 bases between. CDR1 is SNHLY, CDR2 FYNNEI, per germline. This CDR3 is built from 13 residues. This CDR3 is CASSVDRIYGYTF. CDR3 coding DNA: TGTGCCAGCAGTGTCGACAGGATCTATGGCTACACCTTC.

The chain recombines TRBV28 with TRBJ1-2; D may be TRBD1 (5 bases). Germline V lookup: CDR1 MDHEN, CDR2 SYDVKM. Trimming stripped 6 bases from V and 0 bases from J, with 14 bases between. CDR3 length: 15 amino acids. CDR3: CASSSPGGANYGYTF. CDR3 coding DNA: TGTGCCAGCAGCTCCCCGGGGGGGGCTAACTATGGCTACACCTTC.

The gene calls are TRBV14 and TRBJ1-6; D ambiguous. The V end lost 0 bases, the J end lost 9 bases, and 12 bases lay between the germline ends. Germline-derived CDR1 and CDR2 are SGHDN and FVKESK. This CDR3 has 15 amino acids. The CDR3, as DNA: TGTGCCAGCAGCCAAGATCATTTCCCAGGTTCACCCCTCCACTTT. It translates to CASSQDHFPGSPLHF.

The chain combines TRBV7-2 with TRBJ1-6, with D unclear. This CDR3 is built from 18 residues. Germline CDR1 is SGHTA and CDR2 is FQGNSA. Trimming removed 0 bases at V and 4 bases at J, with 16 bases between. The CDR3 here is CASSLAVIGSSYNSPLHF. CDR3 nucleotide sequence: TGTGCCAGCAGCTTAGCGGTAATTGGCAGCAGTTATAATTCACCCCTCCACTTT.

This chain joins TRBV6-5 and TRBJ1-2; D is uncertain. The CDR3 spans 12 residues. V was clipped by 2 bases and J by 4 bases, with 5 bases between them. Germline CDR1 and CDR2: MNHEY and SVGAGI. CDR3 nucleotides: TGTGCCAGCAGTTACGGAGGCTATGGCTACACCTTC. Translating gives CASSYGGYGYTF.

Remarks on this clone: At one of its ends the junction is not consistent with the germline gene, which may arise from a read error. The chain carries TRBV7-9 and TRBJ1-2; unclear D gene. Germline V gene lookup returns CDR1 SEHNR and CDR2 FQNEAQ (reference sequence). The CDR3 contains 13 residues. The CDR3 reads CASSLEAARALPF. CDR3 coding DNA: TGTGCCAGCAGCTTAGAGGCCGCCCGGGCCCTACCCTTC.

This clone came up once. CDR3 in DNA: TGTGCCTCAAAAACAGGGGGGAGTCGGGAGACCCAGTACTTC. Translation: CASKTGGSRETQYF. V and J are TRBV28 and TRBJ2-5, with TRBD1 identical over 8 bases. CDR3 length: 14 amino acids. V shed 11 bases and J 5 bases; nucleotides not matched to a gene: 13. The germline gives CDR1 MDHEN, CDR2 SYDVKM.

This clone was found once. The J gene is TRBJ1-4, the V gene TRBV5-1, with D possibly TRBD1 on 5 matching bases. The CDR3 covers 15 residues. The germline V gene has CDR1 SGHRS and CDR2 YFSETQ. V was clipped by 6 bases and J by 0 bases, with 12 bases between them. CDR3 protein: CASTSGGATNEKLFF. In DNA, the CDR3 is TGCGCCAGCACCTCGGGGGGTGCAACTAATGAAAAACTGTTTTTT.

The chain employs TRBV30 and TRBJ1-4, with D perhaps TRBD1 (5 bases). The CDR3 consists of 15 residues. CDR1 GTSNPN and CDR2 SVGIG come from the germline V gene (reference sequence). Trimming took 0 bases from V and 5 from J, leaving 13 bases between them. In DNA form, the CDR3 reads TGTGCCTGGAGTGTAGGGGCAGGGTGGAATGAAAAACTGTTTTTT. The encoded protein is CAWSVGAGWNEKLFF.

The chain combines TRBV15 with TRBJ2-5; D may be TRBD1 or TRBD2 (5 bases each). The CDR3 is 19 residues long. The germline V gene encodes CDR1 LNHNV and CDR2 YYDKDF (reference sequence). The V gene lost 1 base and the J gene lost 0 bases, with 21 bases spanning the gap. CDR3 protein: CATSRGLTGTVRNQETQYF. DNA for the CDR3: TGTGCCACCAGCAGAGGCCTCACCGGGACCGTCCGAAACCAAGAGACCCAGTACTTC. The variable domain in full, with the rest retrieved from reference TRBV15 and TRBJ2-5, is DAMVIQNPRYQVTQFGKPVTLSCSQTLNHNVMYWYQQKSSQAPKLLFHYYDKDFNNEADTPDNFQSRRPNTSFCFLDIRSPGLGDTAMYLCATSRGLTGTVRNQETQYFGPGTRLLVL.

In its sample, this clone was seen a few times. V and J are TRBV6-5 and TRBJ2-1; D not resolved. Trimming took off 2 bases at V and 2 bases at J, with 13 bases between the two ends. CDR1 is MNHEY and CDR2 is SVGAGI in the germline V gene. CDR3 size: 16 residues. The CDR3 bases are TGTGCCAGCAGTTACAAGGGCTATCGGCCCTACAATGAGCAGTTCTTC. Residues: CASSYKGYRPYNEQFF.

The V and J genes are TRBV6-6 and TRBJ2-7; D unclear. This CDR3 is 11 amino acids long. Germline CDR1 reads MNHNY; CDR2 reads SVGAGI (reference sequence). Trimming left V 6 bases short and J 6 bases short, with 9 bases between. Here the CDR3 reads CASSSPREQYF. The CDR3 DNA reads TGTGCCAGCAGCTCGCCTCGCGAGCAGTACTTC.

A single count supports this clone. CDR3 loop: CASTGQGDEQYF. DNA for the CDR3: TGTGCCAGCACGGGACAGGGCGACGAGCAGTACTTC. This chain joins TRBV7-9 and TRBJ2-7; the match to TRBD1 covers 9 bases. The V gene's germline CDR1 is SEHNR and CDR2 FQNEAQ (reference sequence). The length of the CDR3 is 12 residues. J was trimmed by 5 bases and V by 7 bases; bases with no gene match: 3.

The J gene is TRBJ1-1, the V gene TRBV16; D is uncertain. This CDR3 spans 14 amino acids. V gave up 4 bases and J gave up 1 base, with 10 bases separating them. Germline V gives CDR1 KGHSY, CDR2 FQNENV. The CDR3 loop is CASSPAGGNTEAFF. CDR3 nucleotide sequence: TGTGCCAGCAGCCCCGCCGGAGGGAACACTGAAGCTTTCTTT.

The chain employs TRBV13 and TRBJ1-1; tentatively, D is TRBD1 (5 bases). V was cut by 4 bases and J by 7 bases, with 25 bases left in between. The germline gives CDR1 PRHDT, CDR2 FYEKMQ (reference sequence). The CDR3 length is 17 residues. The CDR3 sequence: CASSSGTQEHWLSEAFF. The DNA for the CDR3 is TGTGCCAGCAGCTCCGGGACCCAAGAACACTGGCTCAGTGAAGCTTTCTTT.